Listed below are T cell receptor beta chains from one sample, sequenced in a study of blood T cells in healthy people across ages. TCRdb re-called the 5' RACE reads with MiXCR, one entry per CDR3 protein. The table shows more than 800,000 distinct CDR3 sequences, with around 30% occurring only once. Sequencing was carried out using blood. The receptors stem from a woman aged 80 or over in good health. The CDR3 runs from the conserved cysteine through the conserved F or W. The D gene is left open where the match is weak. Size is stated for part of the rows, as once, few or many counts, or as a class when the clone is expanded.

v_call: TRBV5-5
clone_size: NA
d_call: TRBD2
j_call: TRBJ2-7
cdr3_aa: CASSNGGGSSSYNEQYF
cdr3_nt: TGTGCCAGCAGCAATGGCGGGGGGTCGAGCTCCTACAATGAGCAGTACTTC

v_call: TRBV7-2
clone_size: NA
d_call: TRBD2
j_call: TRBJ2-1
cdr3_aa: CASSPALAGGLENEQFF
cdr3_nt: TGTGCCAGCAGCCCAGCCCTAGCGGGGGGGCTGGAGAATGAGCAGTTCTTC

v_call: TRBV15
clone_size: NA
d_call: NA
j_call: TRBJ2-7
cdr3_aa: CATSRDKSFYEQYF
cdr3_nt: TGTGCCACCAGCAGAGATAAGTCTTTCTACGAGCAGTACTTC

v_call: TRBV19
clone_size: many
d_call: NA
j_call: TRBJ2-4
cdr3_aa: CASSMVPRQIYGQYF
cdr3_nt: TGTGCCAGTAGTATGGTTCCTCGGCAGATCTACGGGCAGTACTTC

v_call: TRBV2
clone_size: few
d_call: NA
j_call: TRBJ1-2
cdr3_aa: CASSEAGDRWVYGYTF
cdr3_nt: TGTGCCAGCAGTGAAGCGGGGGATCGCTGGGTTTATGGCTACACCTTC

v_call: TRBV5-1
clone_size: many
d_call: NA
j_call: TRBJ2-3
cdr3_aa: CASSLTSPDTQYF
cdr3_nt: TGCGCCAGCAGCCTTACTTCCCCAGATACGCAGTATTTT

v_call: TRBV10-1
clone_size: NA
d_call: TRBD1
j_call: TRBJ2-1
cdr3_aa: CASSETGTGFNEQFF
cdr3_nt: TGCGCCAGCAGTGAGACCGGGACAGGCTTCAATGAGCAGTTCTTC

v_call: TRBV7-9
clone_size: many
d_call: NA
j_call: TRBJ2-1
cdr3_aa: CASSFGDPSYNEQFF
cdr3_nt: TGTGCCAGCAGCTTCGGAGACCCTTCCTACAATGAGCAGTTCTTC

v_call: TRBV5-1
clone_size: few
d_call: NA
j_call: TRBJ1-1
cdr3_aa: CASRDDGSEAFF
cdr3_nt: TGCGCCAGCAGAGACGACGGGTCGGAAGCTTTCTTT

v_call: TRBV5-5
clone_size: NA
d_call: TRBD2
j_call: TRBJ2-7
cdr3_aa: CASRPGGGRDNEQYF
cdr3_nt: TGTGCCAGCAGACCGGGGGGGGGCAGGGACAATGAGCAGTACTTC

v_call: TRBV13
clone_size: NA
d_call: NA
j_call: TRBJ1-6
cdr3_aa: CASSLAMREYSPLHF
cdr3_nt: TGTGCCAGCAGCTTAGCGATGAGGGAGTATTCACCCCTCCACTTT

v_call: TRBV7-2
clone_size: many
d_call: NA
j_call: TRBJ2-4
cdr3_aa: CASSRPKDGATPLPQNIQYF
cdr3_nt: TGTGCCAGCAGCCGGCCCAAGGACGGGGCTACCCCACTACCCCAAAACATTCAGTACTTC

v_call: TRBV6-2/TRBV6-3
clone_size: many
d_call: NA
j_call: TRBJ2-2
cdr3_aa: CASSYSLRAGELFF
cdr3_nt: TGTGCCAGCAGTTACTCACTGAGAGCCGGGGAGCTGTTTTTT

v_call: TRBV28
clone_size: NA
d_call: NA
j_call: TRBJ2-7
cdr3_aa: CASSSRVRPPYEQYF
cdr3_nt: TGTGCCAGCAGCTCGAGGGTGCGCCCTCCTTACGAGCAGTACTTC

v_call: TRBV11-2
clone_size: many
d_call: NA
j_call: TRBJ2-1
cdr3_aa: CASSLGFSRYEQFF
cdr3_nt: TGTGCCAGCAGCTTAGGGTTTTCGAGATATGAGCAGTTCTTC

v_call: TRBV20-1
clone_size: NA
d_call: NA
j_call: TRBJ1-2
cdr3_aa: CSATTAYGYTF
cdr3_nt: TGCAGTGCAACGACAGCCTATGGCTACACCTTC

v_call: TRBV28
clone_size: many
d_call: TRBD1
j_call: TRBJ2-4
cdr3_aa: CASSSTGMVAKNIQYF
cdr3_nt: TGTGCCAGCAGTTCGACAGGGATGGTGGCCAAAAACATTCAGTACTTC

v_call: TRBV7-2
clone_size: few
d_call: NA
j_call: TRBJ1-1
cdr3_aa: CASSLAITAEAFF
cdr3_nt: TGTGCCAGCAGCTTAGCGATTACAGCCGAAGCTTTCTTT

v_call: TRBV11-3
clone_size: many
d_call: TRBD1
j_call: TRBJ2-1
cdr3_aa: CASSLGHRGLGDEQFF
cdr3_nt: TGTGCCAGCAGCTTAGGTCACAGGGGATTGGGGGATGAGCAGTTCTTC

v_call: TRBV5-4
clone_size: many
d_call: TRBD2
j_call: TRBJ2-5
cdr3_aa: CASSGTSDPIQETQYF
cdr3_nt: TGTGCCAGCAGCGGAACTAGCGACCCTATCCAAGAGACCCAGTACTTC

v_call: TRBV10-3
clone_size: NA
d_call: NA
j_call: TRBJ2-2
cdr3_aa: CAISERVKTANTGELFF
cdr3_nt: TGTGCCATCAGTGAAAGGGTAAAAACGGCGAACACCGGGGAGCTGTTTTTT

v_call: TRBV7-2
clone_size: many
d_call: NA
j_call: TRBJ2-7
cdr3_aa: CASSARDLTYEQYF
cdr3_nt: TGTGCCAGCAGCGCGCGGGACTTAACCTACGAGCAGTACTTC

v_call: TRBV5-1
clone_size: many
d_call: TRBD2
j_call: TRBJ2-3
cdr3_aa: CASSFGTSGTDTQYF
cdr3_nt: TGCGCCAGCAGCTTTGGGACTAGCGGCACAGATACGCAGTATTTT

v_call: TRBV12-3/TRBV12-4
clone_size: many
d_call: TRBD1
j_call: TRBJ1-4
cdr3_aa: CASRSRRRGLFVTNEKLFF
cdr3_nt: TGTGCCAGCAGGTCCCGGCGCAGGGGGCTTTTTGTAACTAATGAAAAACTGTTTTTT

v_call: TRBV7-2
clone_size: many
d_call: NA
j_call: TRBJ2-1
cdr3_aa: CASSLLRAGEQFF
cdr3_nt: TGTGCCAGCAGCTTACTACGCGCGGGGGAGCAGTTCTTC

v_call: TRBV20-1
clone_size: many
d_call: NA
j_call: TRBJ1-2
cdr3_aa: CSARSRAGTIYGYTF
cdr3_nt: TGCAGTGCTAGAAGCAGGGCAGGGACCATATATGGCTACACCTTC

v_call: TRBV7-9
clone_size: many
d_call: TRBD2
j_call: TRBJ2-1
cdr3_aa: CASSPREGLAGVNEQFF
cdr3_nt: TGTGCCAGCAGCCCAAGGGAGGGACTAGCGGGGGTAAATGAGCAGTTCTTC

v_call: TRBV7-6
clone_size: NA
d_call: TRBD2
j_call: TRBJ2-5
cdr3_aa: CASSEPGLAGETQYF
cdr3_nt: TGTGCCAGCAGCGAGCCGGGACTAGCGGGAGAGACCCAGTACTTC

v_call: TRBV12-3/TRBV12-4
clone_size: NA
d_call: TRBD1
j_call: TRBJ1-2
cdr3_aa: CARRHRGLLTGYTF
cdr3_nt: TGTGCCCGCAGGCACAGGGGGCTCTTGACCGGCTACACCTTC

v_call: TRBV7-9
clone_size: NA
d_call: NA
j_call: TRBJ1-1
cdr3_aa: CASSRNRVGTEAFF
cdr3_nt: TGTGCCAGCAGCAGAAACAGGGTAGGGACTGAAGCTTTCTTT

v_call: TRBV6-1
clone_size: NA
d_call: NA
j_call: TRBJ2-3
cdr3_aa: CASSEIYFGSPTDTQYF
cdr3_nt: TGTGCCAGCAGTGAAATTTACTTCGGCTCCCCAACGGATACGCAGTATTTT

v_call: TRBV7-2
clone_size: many
d_call: NA
j_call: TRBJ1-5
cdr3_aa: CASRRKRQTNQPQHF
cdr3_nt: TGTGCCAGCAGACGGAAGAGACAGACCAATCAGCCCCAGCATTTT

v_call: TRBV4-3
clone_size: many
d_call: NA
j_call: TRBJ1-1
cdr3_aa: CASSQDYPNTEAFF
cdr3_nt: TGCGCCAGCAGCCAAGATTACCCGAACACTGAAGCTTTCTTT

v_call: TRBV10-3
clone_size: few
d_call: NA
j_call: TRBJ1-5
cdr3_aa: CAISESPIQPQHF
cdr3_nt: TGTGCCATCAGTGAGTCCCCGATCCAGCCCCAGCATTTT

v_call: TRBV7-9
clone_size: NA
d_call: NA
j_call: TRBJ2-5
cdr3_aa: CASSFPQTRTQYF
cdr3_nt: TGTGCCAGCAGTTTTCCCCAGACCAGGACCCAGTACTTC

v_call: TRBV5-6
clone_size: NA
d_call: TRBD1
j_call: TRBJ1-5
cdr3_aa: CASSFGDSSNQPQHF
cdr3_nt: TGTGCCAGCAGCTTCGGGGACAGTAGCAATCAGCCCCAGCATTTT

v_call: TRBV5-5
clone_size: NA
d_call: NA
j_call: TRBJ2-3
cdr3_aa: CASSLRGDGTDTQQF
cdr3_nt: TGTGCCAGCAGCTTGCGAGGGGATGGAACAGATACGCAGCAGTTT

v_call: TRBV6-5
clone_size: NA
d_call: NA
j_call: TRBJ1-2
cdr3_aa: CASSYEGTRIGYTF
cdr3_nt: TGTGCCAGCAGTTACGAGGGGACAAGAATCGGCTACACCTTC

v_call: TRBV7-2
clone_size: NA
d_call: TRBD2
j_call: TRBJ2-2
cdr3_aa: CASRAGTSGNTGELFF
cdr3_nt: TGTGCCAGCAGAGCCGGGACTAGCGGGAACACCGGGGAGCTGTTTTTT

v_call: TRBV20-1
clone_size: many
d_call: NA
j_call: TRBJ2-1
cdr3_aa: CSARDVQRADEQFF
cdr3_nt: TGCAGTGCTAGAGATGTGCAGCGAGCGGATGAGCAGTTCTTC

v_call: TRBV5-1
clone_size: many
d_call: NA
j_call: TRBJ2-5
cdr3_aa: CASSLAGGREGTQYF
cdr3_nt: TGCGCCAGCAGCTTGGCCGGGGGCAGGGAAGGGACCCAGTACTTC

v_call: TRBV20-1
clone_size: few
d_call: NA
j_call: TRBJ1-1
cdr3_aa: CSASRDASLGAFF
cdr3_nt: TGCAGTGCCTCTAGGGACGCGTCCCTTGGGGCTTTCTTT

v_call: TRBV7-2
clone_size: many
d_call: TRBD2
j_call: TRBJ2-1
cdr3_aa: CASSSWSGASLNEQFF
cdr3_nt: TGTGCCAGCAGCTCCTGGAGCGGGGCCTCCTTAAATGAGCAGTTCTTC